These T cell receptor beta chains were read from a single sample in a study of blood T cells in healthy people across ages. TCRdb fed the 5' RACE reads into MiXCR, producing one record per CDR3 protein. The top ten hold roughly an eighth of the sample, which has about 900,000 distinct CDR3 sequences, 45% to 50% seen once. Sequences were obtained from blood. These receptors all come from a man aged 25-45 years in good health. CDR3s include the opening cysteine and the closing phenylalanine or tryptophan. The order of the fields is CDR3 protein, CDR3 DNA, CDR3 length, J gene, D gene, V gene, clone size. The D gene is left open where the match is weak. Rows give clone size only sometimes, using once, few, many, or a class for an expanded clone.

CDR3 protein: CASSPRPGAAEAFF; CDR3 DNA: TGTGCCAGCAGCCCCCGGCCAGGGGCCGCTGAAGCTTTCTTT; CDR3 length: 14; J gene: TRBJ1-1; D gene: -; V gene: TRBV7-8; clone size: -
CDR3 protein: CASGGFVTDTQYF; CDR3 DNA: TGTGCCAGCGGGGGGTTCGTCACAGATACGCAGTATTTT; CDR3 length: 13; J gene: TRBJ2-3; D gene: -; V gene: TRBV28; clone size: -
CDR3 protein: CASSQEEGAGGHEQYF; CDR3 DNA: TGTGCCAGCAGCCAAGAAGAAGGGGCGGGGGGGCACGAGCAGTACTTC; CDR3 length: 16; J gene: TRBJ2-7; D gene: TRBD2; V gene: TRBV4-2; clone size: many
CDR3 protein: CASSLPGTDPRDQYF; CDR3 DNA: TGTGCCAGCAGCTTACCGGGGACCGACCCAAGAGACCAGTACTTC; CDR3 length: 15; J gene: TRBJ2-7; D gene: -; V gene: TRBV7-9; clone size: few
CDR3 protein: CATSLSNPNTGELFF; CDR3 DNA: TGTGCCACCTCACTGTCGAACCCAAACACCGGGGAGCTGTTTTTT; CDR3 length: 15; J gene: TRBJ2-2; D gene: -; V gene: TRBV7-9; clone size: -
CDR3 protein: CASSDQEISYEQYF; CDR3 DNA: TGTGCCAGCAGTGATCAGGAAATCTCCTACGAGCAGTACTTC; CDR3 length: 14; J gene: TRBJ2-7; D gene: -; V gene: TRBV28; clone size: once
CDR3 protein: CASSADRSSYNEQFF; CDR3 DNA: TGTGCCAGCAGTGCGGACAGGAGCTCCTACAATGAGCAGTTCTTC; CDR3 length: 15; J gene: TRBJ2-1; D gene: TRBD1; V gene: TRBV2; clone size: -
CDR3 protein: CATARGLNTGELFF; CDR3 DNA: TGTGCCACCGCCCGGGGGCTGAACACCGGGGAGCTGTTTTTT; CDR3 length: 14; J gene: TRBJ2-2; D gene: -; V gene: TRBV28; clone size: many
CDR3 protein: CASSLNPESSYEQYF; CDR3 DNA: TGTGCCAGCAGCTTGAATCCCGAGAGCTCCTACGAGCAGTACTTC; CDR3 length: 15; J gene: TRBJ2-7; D gene: -; V gene: TRBV5-5; clone size: few
CDR3 protein: CASSLAPDNYGYTF; CDR3 DNA: TGTGCCAGCAGTTTAGCGCCCGATAACTATGGCTACACCTTC; CDR3 length: 14; J gene: TRBJ1-2; D gene: -; V gene: TRBV12-3/TRBV12-4; clone size: -
CDR3 protein: CASSLYGGSNQPQHF; CDR3 DNA: TGTGCCAGCAGTTTATACGGGGGGAGCAATCAGCCCCAGCATTTT; CDR3 length: 15; J gene: TRBJ1-5; D gene: -; V gene: TRBV28; clone size: many
CDR3 protein: CASSLGGKGYTF; CDR3 DNA: TGTGCCAGCAGTTTAGGCGGGAAAGGCTACACCTTC; CDR3 length: 12; J gene: TRBJ1-2; D gene: -; V gene: TRBV28; clone size: few
CDR3 protein: CASSLLSSSYEQYF; CDR3 DNA: TGCGCCAGCAGCTTGTTAAGTAGCTCCTACGAGCAGTACTTC; CDR3 length: 14; J gene: TRBJ2-7; D gene: -; V gene: TRBV5-1; clone size: -
CDR3 protein: CASSQDKGLGGSPNTGELFF; CDR3 DNA: TGTGCCAGCAGCCAAGATAAAGGTCTAGGGGGGAGCCCGAACACCGGGGAGCTGTTTTTT; CDR3 length: 20; J gene: TRBJ2-2; D gene: -; V gene: TRBV3-1; clone size: -
CDR3 protein: CASGGASTNEKLFF; CDR3 DNA: TGTGCCAGCGGGGGGGCGAGTACTAATGAAAAACTGTTTTTT; CDR3 length: 14; J gene: TRBJ1-4; D gene: -; V gene: TRBV28; clone size: -
CDR3 protein: CASSLVGIGDTDTQYF; CDR3 DNA: TGTGCCAGCAGCCTCGTGGGGATTGGGGACACAGATACGCAGTATTTT; CDR3 length: 16; J gene: TRBJ2-3; D gene: -; V gene: TRBV7-2; clone size: -
CDR3 protein: CSVHWTADNEQFF; CDR3 DNA: TGCAGTGTTCATTGGACAGCGGACAATGAGCAGTTCTTC; CDR3 length: 13; J gene: TRBJ2-1; D gene: -; V gene: TRBV20-1; clone size: -
CDR3 protein: CASSLSGRLSSYEQYF; CDR3 DNA: TGTGCCAGCAGTTTATCGGGCAGGCTGAGCTCCTACGAGCAGTACTTC; CDR3 length: 16; J gene: TRBJ2-7; D gene: -; V gene: TRBV28; clone size: -
CDR3 protein: CSAKTGRSNEKLFF; CDR3 DNA: TGCAGTGCTAAGACGGGACGTTCTAATGAAAAACTGTTTTTT; CDR3 length: 14; J gene: TRBJ1-4; D gene: -; V gene: TRBV20-1; clone size: -
CDR3 protein: CASSPVTNQPQHF; CDR3 DNA: TGTGCCAGCAGCCCTGTAACCAATCAGCCCCAGCATTTT; CDR3 length: 13; J gene: TRBJ1-5; D gene: -; V gene: TRBV7-2; clone size: -
CDR3 protein: CASSLGSGGAADTQYF; CDR3 DNA: TGTGCCAGCAGCTTAGGAAGCGGGGGGGCTGCAGATACGCAGTATTTT; CDR3 length: 16; J gene: TRBJ2-3; D gene: TRBD2; V gene: TRBV7-2; clone size: -
CDR3 protein: CSTKRGSSYEQYF; CDR3 DNA: TGCAGCACGAAGCGGGGGAGCTCCTACGAGCAGTACTTC; CDR3 length: 13; J gene: TRBJ2-7; D gene: TRBD2; V gene: TRBV29-1; clone size: -
CDR3 protein: CASAIEEYLGYTF; CDR3 DNA: TGTGCCAGCGCAATAGAGGAGTATTTAGGCTACACCTTC; CDR3 length: 13; J gene: TRBJ1-2; D gene: -; V gene: TRBV12-3/TRBV12-4; clone size: few
CDR3 protein: CASSVRTGGASPYGYTF; CDR3 DNA: TGTGCCAGCAGCGTTCGGACAGGGGGCGCGTCCCCCTATGGCTACACCTTC; CDR3 length: 17; J gene: TRBJ1-2; D gene: TRBD1; V gene: TRBV9; clone size: -
CDR3 protein: CSVGEASNQPQHF; CDR3 DNA: TGCAGCGTCGGGGAGGCCAGCAATCAGCCCCAGCATTTT; CDR3 length: 13; J gene: TRBJ1-5; D gene: -; V gene: TRBV29-1; clone size: -
CDR3 protein: CASSFIFLAGLGNEQFF; CDR3 DNA: TGTGCCAGCAGCTTCATCTTCCTAGCCGGCTTGGGGAATGAGCAGTTCTTC; CDR3 length: 17; J gene: TRBJ2-1; D gene: -; V gene: TRBV11-3; clone size: -
CDR3 protein: CASRVGGTYNEQFF; CDR3 DNA: TGTGCCAGCAGGGTAGGAGGGACCTACAATGAGCAGTTCTTC; CDR3 length: 14; J gene: TRBJ2-1; D gene: -; V gene: TRBV27; clone size: once
CDR3 protein: CASSPAGTEVLGYTF; CDR3 DNA: TGTGCCAGCTCACCAGCCGGGACGGAGGTTCTTGGCTACACCTTC; CDR3 length: 15; J gene: TRBJ1-2; D gene: -; V gene: TRBV18; clone size: -
CDR3 protein: CASSRKATDTQYF; CDR3 DNA: TGCGCCAGCAGCCGAAAAGCCACAGATACGCAGTATTTT; CDR3 length: 13; J gene: TRBJ2-3; D gene: -; V gene: TRBV4-1; clone size: -
CDR3 protein: CSAMGVGGGIETQYF; CDR3 DNA: TGCAGTGCCATGGGGGTCGGCGGGGGGATCGAGACCCAGTACTTC; CDR3 length: 15; J gene: TRBJ2-5; D gene: TRBD2; V gene: TRBV20-1; clone size: -
CDR3 protein: CASTTYSGGDGYTF; CDR3 DNA: TGTGCCAGCACCACCTACTCAGGGGGCGATGGCTACACCTTC; CDR3 length: 14; J gene: TRBJ1-2; D gene: TRBD1; V gene: TRBV27; clone size: -
CDR3 protein: CSARDLEGFFYEQYF; CDR3 DNA: TGCAGTGCTAGAGATCTTGAGGGGTTCTTCTACGAGCAGTACTTC; CDR3 length: 15; J gene: TRBJ2-7; D gene: -; V gene: TRBV20-1; clone size: -
CDR3 protein: CASSEQTVTEAFF; CDR3 DNA: TGTGCCAGCAGTGAACAGACAGTCACTGAAGCTTTCTTT; CDR3 length: 13; J gene: TRBJ1-1; D gene: -; V gene: TRBV6-1; clone size: few
CDR3 protein: CASSPGTGGYF; CDR3 DNA: TGTGCCAGCTCACCAGGTACAGGGGGGTACTTC; CDR3 length: 11; J gene: TRBJ2-7; D gene: TRBD1; V gene: TRBV18; clone size: few
CDR3 protein: CASREGNTEAFF; CDR3 DNA: TGTGCCAGCCGGGAGGGGAACACTGAAGCTTTCTTT; CDR3 length: 12; J gene: TRBJ1-1; D gene: -; V gene: TRBV6-2/TRBV6-3; clone size: many
CDR3 protein: CSGAGGAGTEAFF; CDR3 DNA: TGCAGTGGGGCGGGGGGCGCGGGCACTGAAGCTTTCTTT; CDR3 length: 13; J gene: TRBJ1-1; D gene: -; V gene: TRBV20-1; clone size: -
CDR3 protein: CASSGTGSQPQHF; CDR3 DNA: TGTGCCAGCAGCGGGACAGGGTCCCAGCCCCAGCATTTT; CDR3 length: 13; J gene: TRBJ1-5; D gene: TRBD1; V gene: TRBV5-5; clone size: many
CDR3 protein: CASSDRADTQYF; CDR3 DNA: TGTGCCAGCAGTGACCGGGCAGATACGCAGTATTTT; CDR3 length: 12; J gene: TRBJ2-3; D gene: -; V gene: TRBV2; clone size: -
CDR3 protein: CATSEKDRAGTYEQYF; CDR3 DNA: TGTGCCACCAGTGAGAAAGACAGGGCAGGGACCTACGAGCAGTACTTC; CDR3 length: 16; J gene: TRBJ2-7; D gene: TRBD1; V gene: TRBV24-1; clone size: few
CDR3 protein: CAWSGGATYEQYF; CDR3 DNA: TGTGCCTGGAGTGGGGGGGCTACCTACGAGCAGTACTTC; CDR3 length: 13; J gene: TRBJ2-7; D gene: -; V gene: TRBV30; clone size: -
CDR3 protein: CASSVGQGAYGYTF; CDR3 DNA: TGTGCCAGCAGTGTAGGGCAGGGGGCCTATGGCTACACCTTC; CDR3 length: 14; J gene: TRBJ1-2; D gene: TRBD1; V gene: TRBV27; clone size: few
CDR3 protein: CSARGQGLGGGYTF; CDR3 DNA: TGCAGTGCTAGAGGCCAGGGCCTGGGTGGGGGCTACACCTTC; CDR3 length: 14; J gene: TRBJ1-2; D gene: -; V gene: TRBV20-1; clone size: -
CDR3 protein: CASSLFSFVERRNTEAFF; CDR3 DNA: TGTGCCAGCAGCTTGTTTTCGTTTGTAGAACGGAGGAACACTGAAGCTTTCTTT; CDR3 length: 18; J gene: TRBJ1-1; D gene: -; V gene: TRBV5-5; clone size: -
CDR3 protein: CASTAQGISYEQYF; CDR3 DNA: TGTGCCAGCACAGCCCAGGGTATCTCCTACGAGCAGTACTTC; CDR3 length: 14; J gene: TRBJ2-7; D gene: -; V gene: TRBV28; clone size: -
CDR3 protein: CASSQPGGGITEAFF; CDR3 DNA: TGTGCCAGCAGCCAACCAGGGGGAGGGATCACTGAAGCTTTCTTT; CDR3 length: 15; J gene: TRBJ1-1; D gene: TRBD1; V gene: TRBV4-2; clone size: few
CDR3 protein: CSVLQTHSYEQYF; CDR3 DNA: TGCAGCGTTCTTCAAACACACTCCTACGAGCAGTACTTC; CDR3 length: 13; J gene: TRBJ2-7; D gene: -; V gene: TRBV29-1; clone size: -
CDR3 protein: CASSPQEYTEAFF; CDR3 DNA: TGTGCCAGCTCACCGCAGGAGTACACTGAAGCTTTCTTT; CDR3 length: 13; J gene: TRBJ1-1; D gene: -; V gene: TRBV18; clone size: -
CDR3 protein: CASSFGSGNEKLFF; CDR3 DNA: TGTGCCAGCAGTTTCGGGTCCGGGAATGAAAAACTGTTTTTT; CDR3 length: 14; J gene: TRBJ1-4; D gene: -; V gene: TRBV28; clone size: few
CDR3 protein: CASSLTHPAGGTFSTDTQYF; CDR3 DNA: TGTGCCAGCAGTTTAACCCACCCGGCGGGGGGAACCTTTAGCACAGATACGCAGTATTTT; CDR3 length: 20; J gene: TRBJ2-3; D gene: TRBD2; V gene: TRBV6-5; clone size: few
CDR3 protein: CASSTGQSEAFF; CDR3 DNA: TGTGCCAGCAGCACGGGACAGAGTGAAGCTTTCTTT; CDR3 length: 12; J gene: TRBJ1-1; D gene: TRBD1; V gene: TRBV9; clone size: few
CDR3 protein: CASRQLSGVGTEAFF; CDR3 DNA: TGTGCCAGCAGACAACTCTCGGGAGTGGGGACTGAAGCTTTCTTT; CDR3 length: 15; J gene: TRBJ1-1; D gene: -; V gene: TRBV28; clone size: -
CDR3 protein: CASSHVSGVRTDTQYF; CDR3 DNA: TGTGCCAGCAGTCATGTTAGCGGGGTCCGCACAGATACGCAGTATTTT; CDR3 length: 16; J gene: TRBJ2-3; D gene: TRBD2; V gene: TRBV12-3/TRBV12-4; clone size: -
CDR3 protein: CSARDAGTGVMDTQYF; CDR3 DNA: TGCAGTGCTAGAGATGCGGGGACAGGGGTGATGGATACGCAGTATTTT; CDR3 length: 16; J gene: TRBJ2-3; D gene: TRBD1; V gene: TRBV20-1; clone size: -
CDR3 protein: CASSLDRPSWEQFF; CDR3 DNA: TGTGCCAGCAGCTTAGACCGCCCCAGCTGGGAGCAGTTCTTC; CDR3 length: 14; J gene: TRBJ2-1; D gene: -; V gene: TRBV11-3; clone size: few